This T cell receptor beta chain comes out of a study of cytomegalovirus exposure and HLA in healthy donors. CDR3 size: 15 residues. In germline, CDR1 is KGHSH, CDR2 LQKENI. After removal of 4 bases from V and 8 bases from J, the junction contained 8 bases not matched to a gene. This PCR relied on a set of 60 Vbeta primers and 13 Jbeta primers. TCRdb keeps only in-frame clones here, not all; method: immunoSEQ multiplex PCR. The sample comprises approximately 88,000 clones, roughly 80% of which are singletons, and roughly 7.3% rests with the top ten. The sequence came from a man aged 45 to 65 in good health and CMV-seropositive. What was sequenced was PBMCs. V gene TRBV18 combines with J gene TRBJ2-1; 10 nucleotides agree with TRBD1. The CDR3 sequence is CASSHLGQGVDEQFF. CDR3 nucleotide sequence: TGTGCCAGCTCACACCTCGGACAGGGGGTGGATGAGCAGTTCTTC.